The entry that follows covers one TCR beta chain sequence. Its antigen is not identified. TCRdb's copy holds only in-frame clones and misses some; the assay was immunoSEQ multiplex PCR. Here the sample spans some 350,000 clones, around 83% being singletons. This sample was included in a study of Ad26.COV2.S vaccination and SARS-CoV-2 variants. Germline V gives CDR1 WNHNN, CDR2 SYGVQD (reference sequence). The CDR3 runs 14 residues. Trimming took off 10 bases at V and 7 bases at J, with 22 bases between the two ends. General study findings and limits: Individuals receiving vaccine had higher spike-specific TCR breadth than placebo recipients did.

Sample treatment: some 20 received Ad26.COV2.S at low or high dose, single or two shots; 5 received placebo; per-sample allocation not given. Collection of samples fell on day 63 after the first vaccine or placebo injection. Sequencing used peripheral blood, obtained in a trial of Ad26.COV2.S vaccine versus placebo. The source is a person between 18 and 65 years old who received the Ad26.COV2.S COVID-19 vaccine or a placebo. The chain has TRBV10-1 and TRBJ1-1, with D tentatively TRBD1 (6 bases). CDR3 sequence (DNA): TGCGCCACTCCCCTCTGGGATGAACAGGGTGAAGCTTTCTTT. Protein: CATPLWDEQGEAFF.